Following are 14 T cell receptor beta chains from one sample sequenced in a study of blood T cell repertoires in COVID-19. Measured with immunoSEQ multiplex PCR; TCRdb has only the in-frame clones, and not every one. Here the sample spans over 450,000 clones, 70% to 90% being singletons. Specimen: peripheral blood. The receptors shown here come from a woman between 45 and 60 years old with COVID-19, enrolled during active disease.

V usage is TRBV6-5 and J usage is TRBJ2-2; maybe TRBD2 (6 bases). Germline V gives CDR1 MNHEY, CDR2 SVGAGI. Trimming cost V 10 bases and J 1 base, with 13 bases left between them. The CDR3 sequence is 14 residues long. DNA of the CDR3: TGTGCCACGGGTTTGGGAGGGAACACCGGGGAGCTGTTTTTT. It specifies CATGLGGNTGELFF.

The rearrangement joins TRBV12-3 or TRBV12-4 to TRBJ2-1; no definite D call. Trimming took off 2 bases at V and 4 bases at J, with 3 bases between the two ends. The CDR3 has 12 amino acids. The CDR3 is CASSLRYNEQFF. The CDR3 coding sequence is TGTGCCAGCAGTTTACGGTACAATGAGCAGTTCTTC.

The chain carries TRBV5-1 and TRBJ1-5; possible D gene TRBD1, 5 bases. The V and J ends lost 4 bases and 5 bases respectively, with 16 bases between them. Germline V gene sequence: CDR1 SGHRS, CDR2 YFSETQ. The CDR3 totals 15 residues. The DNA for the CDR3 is TGCGCCAGCAGCCCCCGTGGGGGGGTCGATCAGCCCCAGCATTTT. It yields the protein CASSPRGGVDQPQHF.

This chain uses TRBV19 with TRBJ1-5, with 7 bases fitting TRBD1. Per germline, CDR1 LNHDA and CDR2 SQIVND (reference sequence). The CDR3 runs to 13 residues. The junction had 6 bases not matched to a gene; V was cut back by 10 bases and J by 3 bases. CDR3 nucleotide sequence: TGTGCCACCCTAGGACAGGACAATCAGCCCCAGCATTTT. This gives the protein CATLGQDNQPQHF.

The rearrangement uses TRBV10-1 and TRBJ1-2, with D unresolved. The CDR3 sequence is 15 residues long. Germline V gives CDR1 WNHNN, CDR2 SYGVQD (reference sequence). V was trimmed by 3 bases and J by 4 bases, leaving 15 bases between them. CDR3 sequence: CASSDLGRTIYGYTF. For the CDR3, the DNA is TGCGCCAGCAGTGATTTGGGCCGCACGATCTATGGCTACACCTTC.

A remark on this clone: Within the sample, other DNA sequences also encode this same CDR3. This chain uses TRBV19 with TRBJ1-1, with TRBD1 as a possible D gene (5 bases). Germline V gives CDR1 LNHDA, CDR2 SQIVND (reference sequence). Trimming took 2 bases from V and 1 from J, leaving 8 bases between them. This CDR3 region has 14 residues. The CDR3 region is CASSIQGGNTEAFF. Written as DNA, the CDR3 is TGTGCCAGTAGTATACAGGGCGGGAACACTGAAGCTTTCTTT.

Here the CDR3 DNA reads TGTGCCAGCAGCTACCCAGGAGGTGAAGCTTTCTTT. It encodes CASSYPGGEAFF. The chain is built from TRBV13 and TRBJ1-1; D unresolved. Germline V gene lookup returns CDR1 PRHDT and CDR2 FYEKMQ (reference sequence). The V end was cut by 4 bases, the J end by 7 bases, with 10 bases between. The length of the CDR3 is 12 residues.

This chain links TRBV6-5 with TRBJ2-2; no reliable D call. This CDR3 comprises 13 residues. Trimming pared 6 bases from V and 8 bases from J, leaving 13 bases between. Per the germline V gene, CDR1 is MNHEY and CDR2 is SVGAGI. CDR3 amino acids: CASSPDPRGELFF. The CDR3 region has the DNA TGTGCCAGCAGCCCCGACCCCAGGGGGGAGCTGTTTTTT.

The CDR3 spells CASSLGQGGFSPLHF. The CDR3, as DNA: TGCGCCAGCAGCCTGGGACAGGGCGGGTTTTCACCCCTCCACTTT. The V and J genes are TRBV5-1 and TRBJ1-6; 9 nucleotides align to TRBD1. The V segment lost 4 bases and the J segment 9 bases; nucleotides outside the gene matches: 8. This CDR3 is built from 15 residues. In germline, CDR1 is SGHRS, CDR2 YFSETQ.

CDR3 DNA sequence: TGTGCCAGCAGCCAAGCGGTGGTGGATGGCTACACCTTC. Translating gives CASSQAVVDGYTF. J is TRBJ1-2 and V is TRBV3-1 (or the pseudogene TRBV3-2); D remains ambiguous. Germline V lookup: CDR1 LGHDT, CDR2 YNNKEL (reference sequence). V was trimmed by 1 base and J by 6 bases, leaving 9 bases between them. The length of the CDR3 is 13 residues.

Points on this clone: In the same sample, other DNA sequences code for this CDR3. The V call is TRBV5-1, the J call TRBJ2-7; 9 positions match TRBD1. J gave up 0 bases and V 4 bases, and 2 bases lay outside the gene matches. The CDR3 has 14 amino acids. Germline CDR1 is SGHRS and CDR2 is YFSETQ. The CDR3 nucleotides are TGCGCCAGCAGCCCACAGGGGGCCTCCTACGAGCAGTACTTC. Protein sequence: CASSPQGASYEQYF.

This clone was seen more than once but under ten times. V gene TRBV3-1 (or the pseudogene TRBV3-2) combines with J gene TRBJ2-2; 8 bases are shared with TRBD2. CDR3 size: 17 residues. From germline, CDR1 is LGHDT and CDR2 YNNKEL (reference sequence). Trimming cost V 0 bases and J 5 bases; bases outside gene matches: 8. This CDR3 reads CASSQELSGGVTGELFF. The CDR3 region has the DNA TGTGCCAGCAGCCAAGAGCTCAGCGGGGGAGTAACCGGGGAGCTGTTTTTT.

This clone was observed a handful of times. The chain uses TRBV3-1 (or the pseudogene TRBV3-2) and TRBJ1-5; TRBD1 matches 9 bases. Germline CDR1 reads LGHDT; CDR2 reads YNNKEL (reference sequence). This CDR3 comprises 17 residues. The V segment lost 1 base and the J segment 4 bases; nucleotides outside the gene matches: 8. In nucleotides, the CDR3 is TGTGCCAGCAGCCAAGGGAGGCGGGGGACAGGGAATCAGCCCCAGCATTTT. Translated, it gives CASSQGRRGTGNQPQHF.

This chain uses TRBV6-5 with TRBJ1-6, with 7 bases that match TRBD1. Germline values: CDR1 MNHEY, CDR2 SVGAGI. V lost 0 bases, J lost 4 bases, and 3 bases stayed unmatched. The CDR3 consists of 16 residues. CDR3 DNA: TGTGCCAGCAGTTACTCTTGGACAGGATATAATTCACCCCTCCACTTT. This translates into CASSYSWTGYNSPLHF.